What follows are 31 T cell receptor beta chains derived from one specimen sequenced in a study of blood T cells in healthy people across ages. PCR was performed a second time for about 7 to 12 cycles using a sample-barcoded 5' primer and a J-beta primer mix. TCRdb re-called the 5' RACE reads with MiXCR, one entry per CDR3 protein. The table records 800,000 to 950,000 distinct CDR3 sequences, roughly 28% of them present only once. The sample was also reused in another study, on T cells of mothers and their children.

What was sequenced was blood. The source is a woman between 40 and 50 years old in good health.

This clonotype was found a few times. The gene calls are TRBV3-1 and TRBJ2-7; no definite D call. CDR1 and CDR2 (germline): LGHDT, YNNKEL (reference sequence). Trimming removed 0 bases at V and 3 bases at J, with 12 bases between. This CDR3 comprises 15 residues. The CDR3 loop reads CASSQEPETYYEQYF. The CDR3, as DNA: TGTGCCAGCAGCCAAGAACCAGAAACCTACTACGAGCAGTACTTC.

V usage is TRBV6-5 and J usage is TRBJ2-6, with a possible D match to TRBD2 (6 bases). This CDR3 has 20 amino acids. V lost 0 bases and J lost 0, with 18 bases in between. CDR1 is MNHEY and CDR2 is SVGAGI in the germline V gene. CDR3 amino acids: CASSYSGGRRISSGANVLTF. CDR3 in DNA: TGTGCCAGCAGTTACTCGGGGGGACGGAGGATTAGCTCTGGGGCCAACGTCCTGACTTTC.

This clonotype was counted a few times. One end of the junction is discordant with germline, which a read error may explain. The chain links TRBV20-1 to TRBJ2-7, with D hard to call. The CDR3 sequence is 16 residues long. CDR1 and CDR2 (germline): DFQATT, SNEGSKA (reference sequence). CDR3 coding DNA: TGCGGTGCTAGAGATCCCTACAGCCCTGGACGCTACGAGCAGTACTTC. It translates to CGARDPYSPGRYEQYF.

The sample holds many counts of this clonotype. V and J are TRBV20-1 and TRBJ2-7; 9 bases match TRBD2. Germline loops: CDR1 DFQATT, CDR2 SNEGSKA (reference sequence). V lost 4 bases and J lost 0; bases outside the gene matches: 7. The CDR3 consists of 15 residues. The CDR3 reads CSAMSLAGSSYEQYF. The DNA for the CDR3 is TGCAGTGCTATGTCCCTAGCGGGGAGCTCCTACGAGCAGTACTTC.

The chain is built from TRBV11-2 and TRBJ2-1; tentatively, D is TRBD1 (5 bases). This CDR3 has 13 residues. Trimming took 10 bases from V and 10 from J, leaving 20 bases between them. Germline CDR1 SGHAT, CDR2 FQNNGV. DNA for the CDR3: TGTGCCACCAGGTATGACAGACAAGGGGAGCAGTTCTTC. Protein product: CATRYDRQGEQFF.

The V gene is TRBV12-3 or TRBV12-4, the J gene TRBJ1-2; 9 bases fit TRBD1. This CDR3 contains 14 residues. V shed 6 bases, J shed 7 bases, and the junction held 9 bases outside the gene matches. The DNA of the CDR3 is TGTGCCAGCAGCTCCGGGACAGGGACGGGTGGCTACACCTTC. Amino acid sequence: CASSSGTGTGGYTF.

This sequence joins TRBV7-2 and TRBJ2-5; TRBD2 matches 8 bases. This CDR3 has 17 amino acids. The trim removed 1 base at V and 5 bases at J, leaving 12 bases unmatched. Germline V gene data show CDR1 as SGHTA and CDR2 as FQGNSA. The CDR3 region has the DNA TGTGCCAGCAGCTTAGGAGTAGGCGGGGGGCATGCGGAGACCCAGTACTTC. Protein sequence: CASSLGVGGGHAETQYF. The full variable domain, completed using reference TRBV7-2 and TRBJ2-5, is GAGVSQSPSNKVTEKGKDVELRCDPISGHTALYWYRQSLGQGLEFLIYFQGNSAPDKSGLPSDRFSAERTGGSVSTLTIQRTQQEDSAVYLCASSLGVGGGHAETQYFGPGTRLLVL.

The chain recombines TRBV7-2 with TRBJ2-7, with TRBD1 matching 7 bases. The DNA matches TRBJ2-5 better at its end, which makes the J call doubtful. Looked up from germline, CDR1 is SGHTA and CDR2 is FQGNSA. The CDR3 spans 15 residues. The CDR3 bases are TGTGCCAGCAGCTTAGTGGGGGCCAGGGGGGAGACCCAGTACTTC. It encodes CASSLVGARGETQYF.

The chain recombines TRBV11-2 with TRBJ1-1, with TRBD1 matching over 8 bases. The CDR3 is 13 amino acids. CDR1 and CDR2 (germline): SGHAT, FQNNGV. V gave up 5 bases and J gave up 6 bases; unmatched junction bases: 5. The CDR3 region has the DNA TGTGCCAGCAGCGTCGGGACAGGCCCTGAAGCTTTCTTT. Its protein product is CASSVGTGPEAFF.

This clonotype showed up just a few times. The chain is built from TRBV7-9 and TRBJ2-1; no clear D. CDR1 SEHNR and CDR2 FQNEAQ come from the germline V gene (reference sequence). CDR3 size: 17 residues. V lost 5 bases to trimming and J lost 4 bases, with 21 bases between them. This CDR3 reads CASSRGPEIMPYNEQFF. The CDR3 nucleotides read TGTGCCAGCAGCCGTGGGCCCGAAATAATGCCATACAATGAGCAGTTCTTC. Drawing the rest from reference TRBV7-9 and TRBJ2-1, the complete variable domain is DTGVSQNPRHKITKRGQNVTFRCDPISEHNRLYWYRQTLGQGPEFLTYFQNEAQLEKSRLLSDRFSAERPKGSFSTLEIQRTEQGDSAMYLCASSRGPEIMPYNEQFFGPGTRLTVL.

V and J are TRBV5-1 and TRBJ2-3, with 9 positions matching TRBD1. The germline gives CDR1 SGHRS, CDR2 YFSETQ. This CDR3 has 14 amino acids. V shed 2 bases and J 4 bases; nucleotides not matched to a gene: 2. CDR3 bases: TGCGCCAGCAGCTTTACAGGGGGCCCAGATACGCAGTATTTT. It yields the protein CASSFTGGPDTQYF.

This clonotype was counted between two and nine times. A much larger clone lies one base from this, so it may be a read error. The V gene is TRBV7-2, the J gene TRBJ2-4, with TRBD1 matching 9 bases. Germline CDR1 and CDR2: SGHTA and FQGNSA. Losses at the gene ends were 3 bases for V and 13 bases for J; bases not matched to a gene: 10. The CDR3 loop spans 14 amino acids. DNA of the CDR3: TGTACCAGCAGCTTGTCGACAGGGGGAGGGGGGCAGTACTTC. Amino acids: CTSSLSTGGGGQYF.

This clonotype was seen a few times. CDR3 sequence reads: CATSRGGRKDGNTEAFF. DNA for the CDR3: TGTGCCACCAGCAGAGGGGGAAGGAAGGACGGGAACACTGAAGCTTTCTTT. The V call is TRBV15, the J call TRBJ1-1; D unresolved. This CDR3 spans 17 amino acids. Trimming shortened V by 1 base and J by 1 base, and 16 bases separated the two germline ends. The germline gives CDR1 LNHNV, CDR2 YYDKDF (reference sequence).

The J gene is TRBJ2-5, the V gene TRBV28; D is possibly TRBD1 or TRBD2 (7 bases each). The CDR3 contains 16 residues. Germline-derived CDR1 and CDR2 are MDHEN and SYDVKM. Trimming pared 1 base from V and 3 bases from J, leaving 15 bases between. The CDR3 spells CASSLYGEGAEETQYF. The CDR3 bases are TGTGCCAGCAGTTTATACGGGGAGGGGGCCGAAGAGACCCAGTACTTC.

The table lists this clonotype with many counts. The chain employs TRBV28 and TRBJ2-7, with a tentative D call TRBD1 (6 bases). The CDR3 length is 14 residues. CDR1 and CDR2 (germline): MDHEN, SYDVKM. The ends were cut back, 3 bases at V and 2 bases at J, with 11 bases in the middle. Here the CDR3 DNA reads TGTGCCAGCAGTTTCGGCAGGGGTCCCTACGAGCAGTACTTC. This codes for CASSFGRGPYEQYF.

This clonotype was seen more than once but under ten times. The chain couples TRBV3-1 to TRBJ2-3, with D possibly being TRBD1 (6 bases). Germline V gene lookup returns CDR1 LGHDT and CDR2 YNNKEL (reference sequence). Trimming left V 0 bases short and J 3 bases short, with 16 bases between. This CDR3 is 17 amino acids long. As DNA, the CDR3 is TGTGCCAGCAGCCAAGATGAGCAGGGGCCACTAACAGATACGCAGTATTTT. Translation: CASSQDEQGPLTDTQYF.

The V call is TRBV5-1, the J call TRBJ2-2; TRBD2 matches 7 bases. The CDR3 extends over 18 amino acids. With 1 base clipped from V and 2 bases from J, the junction kept 11 bases outside the gene matches. The germline V gene has CDR1 SGHRS and CDR2 YFSETQ. DNA of the CDR3: TGCGCCAGCAGCTTGACTGGGGGGGGGAACGTTAACACCGGGGAGCTGTTTTTT. Its translation is CASSLTGGGNVNTGELFF.

For this clonotype: A read error may be the cause here, since a much bigger clone is one base away. CDR3 amino acids: CTVRSSGGAGEQYF. CDR3 nucleotides: TGCACCGTACGTTCTAGCGGGGGGGCCGGGGAGCAGTACTTC. V gene TRBV20-1 combines with J gene TRBJ2-7, with 12 bases identical to TRBD2. The CDR3 is made up of 14 amino acids. Per germline, CDR1 DFQATT and CDR2 SNEGSKA (reference sequence).

At least ten counts were recorded for this clonotype. This chain uses TRBV7-8 with TRBJ1-1; D might be TRBD1 (5 bases). Germline V gene data show CDR1 as SGHVS and CDR2 as FQNEAQ. This CDR3 has 14 amino acids. V lost 1 base and J 12 bases, leaving 18 bases between the germline ends. This CDR3 reads CASSLVVGAGLTFF. In DNA, the CDR3 is TGTGCCAGCAGCTTAGTGGTTGGGGCAGGGCTGACTTTCTTT.

For this clonotype: Germline and junction disagree at one end, which may indicate a read error. This chain joins TRBV20-1 and TRBJ2-7, with D possibly matching TRBD1 (6 bases). Germline V gene sequence: CDR1 DFQATT, CDR2 SNEGSKA (reference sequence). The CDR3 extends over 15 amino acids. The CDR3 sequence is CSAPHPGQTTYVQYF. The DNA for the CDR3 is TGCAGTGCTCCCCATCCGGGACAAACGACCTACGTGCAGTACTTC.

The genes are TRBV5-1 and TRBJ2-1; D is tentatively TRBD1 or TRBD2 (6 bases each). The CDR3 is made up of 17 amino acids. Germline CDR1 reads SGHRS; CDR2 reads YFSETQ. The V end lost 4 bases, the J end lost 0 bases, and 17 bases lay between the germline ends. CDR3 amino acids: CASSAVRGESSYNEQFF. CDR3 nucleotides: TGCGCCAGCAGCGCCGTTAGGGGGGAAAGCTCCTACAATGAGCAGTTCTTC.

The rearrangement links TRBV20-1 to TRBJ2-7; TRBD2 agrees at 7 bases. The end of the DNA fits TRBJ2-5 better, so the J call may be wrong. Per germline, CDR1 DFQATT and CDR2 SNEGSKA (reference sequence). The CDR3 has 13 amino acids. The CDR3 DNA is TGCAGTGCTAGAGATAGCGGGTTCGTGACCCAGTACTTC. As protein: CSARDSGFVTQYF.

This sequence joins TRBV20-1 and TRBJ2-3; 8 bases agree with TRBD1. Trimming removed 3 bases from V and 4 bases from J; junction bases left unmatched: 9. Per germline, CDR1 DFQATT and CDR2 SNEGSKA (reference sequence). CDR3 size: 15 residues. In DNA, the CDR3 is TGCAGTGCTAGGGGCCCGGACAGGGTGGCAGATACGCAGTATTTT. This sequence encodes CSARGPDRVADTQYF.

This chain links TRBV20-1 with TRBJ1-1, with 9 positions matching TRBD1. CDR3 length: 13 amino acids. The germline V gene has CDR1 DFQATT and CDR2 SNEGSKA (reference sequence). V dropped 5 bases and J dropped 6; count of bases not matched to a gene: 7. CDR3 protein: CSAHRDRAAEAFF. The CDR3 DNA is TGCAGTGCTCACAGGGACAGGGCCGCTGAAGCTTTCTTT.

This clonotype was seen only once. Mismatch with germline at one junction end may stem from a read error. This chain joins TRBV2 and TRBJ1-5; tentative D call: TRBD1 (5 bases). The CDR3 spans 18 residues. Looked up from germline, CDR1 is SNHLY and CDR2 is FYNNEI. The CDR3 coding sequence is TGTCCCAGCAGGCCGGATACTCCGGGACGGAATAGCAATCAGCCCCAGCATTTT. This codes for CPSRPDTPGRNSNQPQHF.

This chain joins TRBV12-5 and TRBJ2-1; 10 bases are shared with TRBD1. Germline loops: CDR1 LGHNT, CDR2 FRNRAP. J gave up 2 bases and V 0 bases, and 16 bases lay outside the gene matches. CDR3 length: 21 amino acids. CDR3 protein: CASGLVLGDRGKQKTYNEQFF. The CDR3 DNA sequence: TGTGCTAGTGGTTTGGTACTCGGGGACAGGGGTAAACAAAAAACCTACAATGAGCAGTTCTTC.

This clonotype was counted ten times or more. The chain joins TRBV2 to TRBJ2-6, with D unclear. Trimming cost V 9 bases and J 0 bases, with 9 bases left between them. Germline lookup yields CDR1 SNHLY and CDR2 FYNNEI. The length of the CDR3 is 14 residues. CDR3 bases: TGTGCCAGGATACAGATCTCTGGGGCCAACGTCCTGACTTTC. This codes for CARIQISGANVLTF.

This clonotype was detected many times. The chain links TRBV28 to TRBJ2-7, with D uncertain. The CDR3 is made up of 14 amino acids. Germline loops: CDR1 MDHEN, CDR2 SYDVKM. V was shortened by 3 bases and J by 0 bases, with 9 bases between the two germline ends. This CDR3 is CASSFPSNSYEQYF. DNA for the CDR3: TGTGCCAGCAGTTTCCCGAGTAACTCCTACGAGCAGTACTTC.

This clonotype was detected many times. The DNA for the CDR3 is TGTGCCAGCAGCCGAGACAGTAGCTCCTACGAGCAGTACTTC. The encoded protein is CASSRDSSSYEQYF. V and J are TRBV11-2 and TRBJ2-7; D may be TRBD1 (5 bases). The germline V gene has CDR1 SGHAT and CDR2 FQNNGV. The CDR3 sequence is 14 residues long. V dropped 5 bases and J dropped 0 bases, with 11 bases sitting between them. Filled out from reference TRBV11-2 and TRBJ2-7, the complete variable domain reads EAGVAQSPRYKIIEKRQSVAFWCNPISGHATLYWYQQILGQGPKLLIQFQNNGVVDDSQLPKDRFSAERLKGVDSTLKIQPAKLEDSAVYLCASSRDSSSYEQYFGPGTRLTVT.

This chain links TRBV6-5 with TRBJ2-7, with 7 bases aligning to TRBD2. CDR1 is MNHEY, CDR2 SVGAGI, per germline. Losses at the gene ends were 0 bases for V and 3 bases for J; bases not matched to a gene: 5. This CDR3 contains 15 residues. In nucleotides, the CDR3 is TGTGCCAGCAGTTACTCAGTGGGAGGGCTCTACGAGCAGTACTTC. This codes for CASSYSVGGLYEQYF.

This clonotype was recorded a few times. The chain recombines TRBV7-2 with TRBJ2-3; TRBD1 might be the D (5 bases). Between the trimmed V and J ends, which lost 5 bases and 2 bases, there was a span of 14 bases. Germline CDR1 and CDR2: SGHTA and FQGNSA. The CDR3 sequence is 15 residues long. The CDR3 nucleotides read TGTGCCAGCAGCCAAGGGGCACCCACCACAGATACGCAGTATTTT. Translating it yields CASSQGAPTTDTQYF.